This is a list of T cell receptor beta chains from one sample in a study of cytomegalovirus exposure and HLA in healthy donors. TCRdb keeps only in-frame clones here, not all; method: immunoSEQ multiplex PCR. The profile shows about 100,000 clones, 60% to 80% of them singletons. Sequencing was performed on PBMCs. The origin of the receptors is a man aged 18 to 30 in good health and CMV-seronegative. Both conserved end residues are trimmed from each CDR3.

j_gene	v_gene	len	CDR3aa
TRBJ2-5	TRBV10-2	14	ASSEPLLGREETQY
TRBJ1-3	TRBV6-6	12	ASSDRGAGNTIY
TRBJ2-7	TRBV5-1	13	ASSLAVLGGYEQY
TRBJ2-1	TRBV4-1	14	ASSLLSGRGQDEQF
TRBJ2-7	TRBV27	13	ASSLWTSGAHEQY
TRBJ2-6	TRBV30	18	AWSPCPGQGNYSGANVLT
TRBJ1-3	TRBV29-1	10	SVEGRGNTIY
TRBJ1-2	TRBV5-8	13	ASSSGQPLLYGYT
TRBJ2-2	TRBV5-6	14	ASSLHLAGWTGELF
TRBJ1-3	TRBV7-2	14	ASNRRDRVFGNTIY
TRBJ2-7	TRBV27	12	ASSLNRGTYEQY
TRBJ2-3	TRBV7-9	10	ASSPDTDTQY
TRBJ1-2	TRBV7-8	13	ASNELILDNYGYT
TRBJ2-1	TRBV11-1	13	ASSFGGSSYNEQF
TRBJ2-1	TRBV5-1	13	ASSLDGSVNNEQF
TRBJ1-2	TRBV2	14	ASRPLLDRAVDGYT
TRBJ2-7	TRBV18	10	ASSPGAYEQY
TRBJ2-5	TRBV7-2	13	ASSSIGVRQETQY
TRBJ2-1	TRBV7-6	15	ASSPTTGGLGSNEQF
TRBJ2-5	TRBV5-1	14	ASSFGTGTGEETQY
TRBJ2-7	TRBV6-7	11	ASSYRHSYEQY
TRBJ2-7	TRBV5-1	13	ASSATSGGSYEQY
TRBJ2-2	TRBV28	13	ASSPRGGGTGELF
TRBJ2-5	TRBV25-1	13	ASSEAGGHQETQY
TRBJ2-7	TRBV27	14	ASSPSQGGITYEQY
TRBJ2-2	TRBV7-9	12	ASSARQGPGELF
TRBJ1-6	TRBV7-2	13	ASSSDRAGLSPLH
TRBJ1-2	TRBV28	12	ASSLGTAGSGYT
TRBJ2-7	TRBV14	11	ASSLPGYYEQY
TRBJ1-6	TRBV18	11	ASSGQDVAPLH
TRBJ1-1	TRBV5-4	12	ASKTRQGGTEAF
TRBJ2-7	TRBV2	11	ATQGRQSREQY
TRBJ2-3	TRBV6-4	12	ASSPVGDTDTQY
TRBJ1-4	TRBV25-1	12	ASRATGVGGKLF
TRBJ1-2	TRBV6-5	9	ASSRRGSYT
TRBJ2-7	TRBV9	14	ASSVGRLAVTYEQY
TRBJ2-7	TRBV6-1	12	ASSAGLRTYEQY
TRBJ1-5	TRBV7-9	11	ASSLAEGGPQH
TRBJ2-7	TRBV7-8	14	ASSPTRTGGRYEQY
TRBJ2-3	TRBV6-1	13	ASSLSGQGSDTQY
TRBJ2-1	TRBV9	10	ASSVASDEQF
TRBJ1-1	TRBV9	14	ASSVDSDRVPNEAF
TRBJ2-3	TRBV25-1	16	ASSDRLPGTAKGEAQY
TRBJ2-5	TRBV5-1	11	ASSLEGEGTQY
TRBJ2-3	TRBV7-3	10	ASSFEGSTRH
TRBJ1-6	TRBV5-6	14	ASSRDRTSYNSPLH
TRBJ1-2	TRBV29-1	9	SGWTKYGYT
TRBJ1-1	TRBV7-6	13	ASSPGQGLNTEAF
TRBJ2-7	TRBV29-1	10	SGGTGGYEQY
TRBJ1-5	TRBV6-1	13	ASSVDRGWRQPQH
TRBJ1-2	TRBV15	13	ATSRDYADLYGYT
TRBJ2-7	TRBV5-1	13	ASSLGGTGAYEQY
TRBJ1-6	TRBV5-6	11	ASREGYNSPLH
TRBJ2-3	TRBV5-1	13	ASSLQDSRTDTQY
TRBJ1-2	TRBV4-1	12	ASSQRDFFPADT
TRBJ2-3	TRBV21-1	12	ASSNSGGPDTQY
TRBJ2-7	TRBV18	13	ASSPSGLSGDEQY
TRBJ1-2	TRBV6-5	11	ASSYRTGYGYT
TRBJ2-7	TRBV14	11	ASSKDRGIGQY